Below are 19 T cell receptor beta chains sequenced from a single sample in a study of blood T cell repertoires in COVID-19. Sequencing was performed with immunoSEQ multiplex PCR; in TCRdb, only in-frame clones are kept and a portion is missing. Altogether approximately 230,000 clones are present, just over 90% being singletons, with the ten largest covering 1.5% to 2%. Sequencing was done on a sample of PBMCs or T cells enriched from blood (not recorded which). These receptors all come from a woman between 18 and 30 years old who had recovered from COVID-19.

V usage is TRBV7-8 and J usage is TRBJ2-7; 9 bases fit TRBD2. CDR1 and CDR2 (germline): SGHVS, FQNEAQ. V was clipped by 4 bases and J by 5 bases; unmatched bases: 6. The CDR3 covers 14 residues. The CDR3 loop is CASSYSGGSDEQYF. The CDR3 bases are TGTGCCAGCAGCTATAGCGGGGGAAGCGACGAGCAGTACTTC.

This chain uses TRBV5-1 with TRBJ1-4; 10 bases fit TRBD1. This CDR3 region has 15 residues. CDR1 is SGHRS and CDR2 is YFSETQ in the germline V gene. V was clipped by 5 bases and J by 7 bases; unmatched bases: 8. Written as DNA, the CDR3 is TGCGCCAGCAGGGCTCCGGGACAGGGGAGTGAAAAACTGTTTTTT. Amino acid sequence: CASRAPGQGSEKLFF.

The V and J genes are TRBV6-1 and TRBJ2-3; D possibly corresponds to TRBD1 (6 bases). The length of the CDR3 is 15 residues. Deletions cut 2 bases from V and 2 bases from J, with 11 bases between. Germline assignment: CDR1 MNHNS and CDR2 SASEGT. The CDR3 DNA follows: TGTGCCAGCAGTGAAACAGGGCACCCCACAGATACGCAGTATTTT. Protein: CASSETGHPTDTQYF.

The chain joins TRBV4-2 to TRBJ2-5, with 9 bases fitting TRBD2. V lost 3 bases, J lost 3 bases, and 14 bases stayed unmatched. The CDR3 contains 18 residues. Germline CDR1 LGHNA, CDR2 YNFKEQ. CDR3 in amino acids: CASSHGGGGGRVEETQYF. CDR3 bases: TGTGCCAGCAGCCACGGGGGGGGCGGCGGGAGGGTTGAAGAGACCCAGTACTTC.

V and J are TRBV11-3 and TRBJ2-7; perhaps TRBD2 as D (5 bases). This CDR3 contains 15 residues. Trimming left V 0 bases short and J 0 bases short, with 9 bases between. Germline V gene sequence: CDR1 SGHNT, CDR2 YENEEA. The CDR3, as DNA: TGTGCCAGCAGCTTAGAAGGAGGAATCTCCTACGAGCAGTACTTC. It codes for CASSLEGGISYEQYF. The variable domain in full, completed from reference TRBV11-3 and TRBJ2-7, reads EAGVVQSPRYKIIEKKQPVAFWCNPISGHNTLYWYLQNLGQGPELLIRYENEEAVDDSQLPKDRFSAERLKGVDSTLKIQPAELGDSAVYLCASSLEGGISYEQYFGPGTRLTVT.

The chain has TRBV19 and TRBJ1-1; 8 nucleotides match TRBD1. This CDR3 region has 15 residues. Per germline, CDR1 LNHDA and CDR2 SQIVND (reference sequence). V was pared by 6 bases and J by 5 bases, with 11 bases of the junction left unmatched. In nucleotides, the CDR3 is TGTGCCAGTAGACTCTCCAGGGGGCGGGGTACTGAAGCTTTCTTT. Its translation: CASRLSRGRGTEAFF.

The V call is TRBV4-2, the J call TRBJ2-4; TRBD2 aligns across 9 bases. This CDR3 contains 16 residues. The ends lost 0 bases at V and 7 bases at J; junction bases unmatched: 7. Germline loops: CDR1 LGHNA, CDR2 YNFKEQ. CDR3 region: CASSQDLGGRVNIQYF. The CDR3 nucleotides are TGTGCCAGCAGCCAAGATCTAGGCGGGAGGGTTAACATTCAGTACTTC.

J is TRBJ2-7 and V is TRBV6-5; 9 nucleotides match TRBD2. CDR1 and CDR2 (germline): MNHEY, SVGAGI. The CDR3 consists of 13 residues. The ends lost 6 bases at V and 3 bases at J; junction bases unmatched: 3. The CDR3 loop reads CASSLTSGYEQYF. The CDR3 coding sequence is TGTGCCAGCAGCCTGACTAGCGGCTACGAGCAGTACTTC.

The genes are TRBV7-3 and TRBJ2-3; TRBD2 matches at 9 bases. CDR1 SGHTA and CDR2 FQGTGA come from the germline V gene. The CDR3 is made up of 18 amino acids. Losses at the gene ends were 4 bases for V and 5 bases for J; bases not matched to a gene: 16. CDR3 nucleotide sequence: TGTGCCAGCAGCTCCTCACATAGCGGGAGCGGGGTGGGAGATACGCAGTATTTT. Its translation: CASSSSHSGSGVGDTQYF. Full variable domain (rest looked up from reference TRBV7-3 and TRBJ2-3): GAGVSQTPSNKVTEKGKYVELRCDPISGHTALYWYRQSLGQGPEFLIYFQGTGAADDSGLPNDRFFAVRPEGSVSTLKIQRTERGDSAVYLCASSSSHSGSGVGDTQYFGPGTRLTVL.

The chain carries TRBV19 and TRBJ2-1, with 7 bases identical to TRBD2. The junction had 3 bases not matched to a gene; V was cut back by 0 bases and J by 10 bases. The CDR3 is made up of 13 amino acids. Per the germline V gene, CDR1 is LNHDA and CDR2 is SQIVND (reference sequence). This CDR3 reads CASSIDRGEEQFF. Written as DNA, the CDR3 is TGTGCCAGTAGTATAGATCGGGGGGAAGAGCAGTTCTTC.

This chain joins TRBV7-2 and TRBJ2-2; 9 bases line up with TRBD1. The germline V gene encodes CDR1 SGHTA and CDR2 FQGNSA. V trimming: 3 bases; J trimming: 7 bases; junction bases outside the gene matches: 3. This CDR3 contains 14 residues. The CDR3 sequence: CASSFGTGIGELFF. The DNA for the CDR3 is TGTGCCAGCAGCTTCGGGACAGGGATCGGGGAGCTGTTTTTT.

J is TRBJ1-2 and V is TRBV5-1; perhaps TRBD1 as D (6 bases). Trimming took 0 bases from V and 3 from J, leaving 12 bases between them. Germline V gene data show CDR1 as SGHRS and CDR2 as YFSETQ. CDR3 length equals 15 residues. The CDR3 region has the DNA TGCGCCAGCAGCTTGGCGGATCCAGGGGACTATGGCTACACCTTC. This sequence encodes CASSLADPGDYGYTF.

The chain carries TRBV15 and TRBJ2-3, with 8 bases aligning to TRBD2. The CDR3 contains 18 residues. Germline CDR1 reads LNHNV; CDR2 reads YYDKDF (reference sequence). The V segment lost 0 bases and the J segment 0 bases; nucleotides outside the gene matches: 8. This CDR3 reads CATSRDPSGRASTDTQYF. DNA for the CDR3: TGTGCCACCAGCAGAGATCCGAGCGGGAGAGCCAGCACAGATACGCAGTATTTT.

This chain uses TRBV28 with TRBJ2-7, with 9 bases identical to TRBD2. Trimming took 1 base from V and 4 from J; bases not matched to a gene: 5. Germline CDR1 is MDHEN and CDR2 is SYDVKM. The CDR3 extends over 15 amino acids. The CDR3, as DNA: TGTGCCAGCAGTTTATTCCTAGCGGGGTCATACGAGCAGTACTTC. Its protein is CASSLFLAGSYEQYF.

The V call is TRBV28, the J call TRBJ2-1; no clear D gene. In germline, CDR1 is MDHEN, CDR2 SYDVKM. Trimming removed 4 bases at V and 7 bases at J, with 8 bases between. The CDR3 runs to 12 residues. In DNA form, the CDR3 reads TGTGCCAGCAGTTATTATCCGAATGAGCAGTTCTTC. It encodes CASSYYPNEQFF.

The V gene is TRBV3-1 (or the pseudogene TRBV3-2), the J gene TRBJ2-3, with 9 bases identical to TRBD2. CDR1 LGHDT and CDR2 YNNKEL come from the germline V gene (reference sequence). The length of the CDR3 is 16 residues. Trimming removed 1 base from V and 2 bases from J; junction bases left unmatched: 4. The DNA for the CDR3 is TGTGCCAGCAGCCAAGCGCTAGCGGGGTCCACAGATACGCAGTATTTT. Its protein product is CASSQALAGSTDTQYF.

The genes are TRBV7-2 and TRBJ2-5, with D possibly TRBD1 on 6 matching bases. Germline-derived CDR1 and CDR2 are SGHTA and FQGNSA. Trimming shortened V by 7 bases and J by 7 bases, and 16 bases separated the two germline ends. The CDR3 extends over 13 amino acids. This CDR3 is CASKSDRLGTQYF. CDR3 nucleotide sequence: TGTGCCAGCAAGAGCGACAGGTTGGGGACCCAGTACTTC.

The CDR3: CASSAYRGRLSGANVLTF. CDR3 sequence (DNA): TGTGCCAGCAGCGCTTACAGGGGGCGCCTCTCTGGGGCCAACGTCCTGACTTTC. This chain uses TRBV14 with TRBJ2-6, with 9 bases aligning to TRBD1. The length of the CDR3 is 18 residues. Germline V gives CDR1 SGHDN, CDR2 FVKESK. J gave up 0 bases and V 5 bases, and 8 bases lay outside the gene matches. Drawing the rest from reference TRBV14 and TRBJ2-6, the complete variable domain is EAGVTQFPSHSVIEKGQTVTLRCDPISGHDNLYWYRRVMGKEIKFLLHFVKESKQDESGMPNNRFLAERTGGTYSTLKVQPAELEDSGVYFCASSAYRGRLSGANVLTFGAGSRLTVL.

The chain combines TRBV3-1 (or the pseudogene TRBV3-2) with TRBJ2-7; TRBD2 aligns across 13 bases. Germline V CDR1 and CDR2: LGHDT, YNNKEL (reference sequence). V shed 4 bases, J shed 0 bases, and the junction held 3 bases outside the gene matches. The CDR3 consists of 16 residues. CDR3 sequence reads: CASSLRTSGGSYEQYF. Written as DNA, the CDR3 is TGTGCCAGCAGCCTCCGGACTAGCGGGGGCTCCTACGAGCAGTACTTC.